The present TCR beta chain was sequenced within a study of T cell repertoires in cytomegalovirus infection. Turning to the study itself: In the study, CMV epitopes included recently identified HLA-C-restricted and well-studied HLA-B-restricted ones. It was the public TCR beta signatures that indicated both CMV infection and matching HLA type. The study, taken as a whole, reports: The ex vivo response was dominated by HLA-C-restricted CMV-specific TCR beta clonotypes.

As regards this clonotype: What it binds is unknown.

The CDR3 loop spans 16 amino acids. With 6 bases clipped from V and 1 base from J, the junction kept 9 bases outside the gene matches. The germline V gene has CDR1 MNHEY and CDR2 SVGAGI. Each CDR3 protein is one row after TCRdb ran MiXCR on the reads. The table has a few hundred thousand distinct CDR3 sequences, roughly 21% seen once. This sequence originates from a human donor in good health (CMV status not recorded). Some clones in this sample may be carry-over from other donors' samples. The chain is built from TRBV6-5 and TRBJ1-5; TRBD1 matches 7 bases. Material: cultured PBMCs, obtained from culture after CMV antigen stimulation. This CDR3 is CASRPWTGESNQPQHF. The CDR3, as DNA: TGTGCCAGCAGACCCTGGACAGGAGAGAGCAATCAGCCCCAGCATTTT.